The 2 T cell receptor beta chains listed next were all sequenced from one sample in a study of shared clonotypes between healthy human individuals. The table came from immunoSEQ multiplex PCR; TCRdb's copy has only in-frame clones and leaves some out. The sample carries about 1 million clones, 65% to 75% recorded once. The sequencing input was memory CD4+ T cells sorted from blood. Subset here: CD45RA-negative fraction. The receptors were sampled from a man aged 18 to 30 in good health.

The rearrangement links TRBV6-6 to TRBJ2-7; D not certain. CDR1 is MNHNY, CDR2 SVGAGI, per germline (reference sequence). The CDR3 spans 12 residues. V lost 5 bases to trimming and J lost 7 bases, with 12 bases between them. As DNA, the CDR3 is TGTGCCAGCAGTCATAGGGTGGGGGAGCAGTACTTC. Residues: CASSHRVGEQYF.

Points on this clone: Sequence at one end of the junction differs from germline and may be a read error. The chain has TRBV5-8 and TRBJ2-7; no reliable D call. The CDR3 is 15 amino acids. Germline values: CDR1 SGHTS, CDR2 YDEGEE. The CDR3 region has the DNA TGCGCCAGCAGTTACAGTATTTCCCCCTTCTACGAGCAGTACTTC. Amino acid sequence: CASSYSISPFYEQYF. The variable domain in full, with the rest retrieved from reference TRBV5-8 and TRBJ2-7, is EAGVTQSPTHLIKTRGQQATLRCSPISGHTSVYWYQQALGLGLQFLLWYDEGEERNRGNFPPRFSGRQFPNYSSELNVNALELEDSALYLCASSYSISPFYEQYFGPGTRLTVT.